The sequence of this T cell receptor beta chain was determined in a study of cytomegalovirus exposure and HLA in healthy donors. Donors were drawn from the approximately 130-subject validation cohort, separate from the approximately 640-subject first cohort. Produced via immunoSEQ multiplex PCR; TCRdb's table is partial and in-frame only. The table has roughly 140,000 clones, roughly 92% seen once. This clone has just a few counts. J gave up 8 bases and V 4 bases, and 8 bases lay outside the gene matches. The CDR3 sequence is 15 residues long. Germline CDR1 MNHNS, CDR2 SASEGT. Sequencing was performed on PBMCs. The receptor was derived from a young man in good health and CMV-seronegative. The V gene is TRBV6-1, the J gene TRBJ1-6, with TRBD1 identical over 7 bases. CDR3 loop: CASSAWTGGDSPLHF. CDR3 sequence (DNA): TGTGCCAGCAGTGCCTGGACAGGAGGTGATTCACCCCTCCACTTT.